Following are 28 T cell receptor beta chains from one sample sequenced in a study of Graves' ophthalmopathy and Graves' hyperthyroidism. Investigators amplified TCR beta CDR3 regions from RNA transcripts. HTBI primers were employed in first-round RT-PCR, then a second-round multiplex PCR followed. Via MiXCR, TCRdb re-called the multiplex PCR reads, giving one row per CDR3 protein. Of fewer than 650,000 distinct CDR3 sequences listed, about 20% are singletons. Sequenced input: peripheral blood. These receptors were taken from a woman aged 18 to 35 with stable Graves' hyperthyroidism. Some clones in this sample may be carry-over from other donors' samples.

V usage is TRBV10-3 and J usage is TRBJ1-1; D is possibly TRBD1 (5 bases). The CDR3 sequence is 15 residues long. Germline-derived CDR1 and CDR2 are ENHRY and SYGVKD. CDR3 nucleotide sequence: TGTGTCTCGGTAGGGGCCGACAGCCTGAACACTGAAGCTTTCTTT. Protein: CVSVGADSLNTEAFF.

The sample holds many counts of this clonotype. V and J are TRBV19 and TRBJ1-1, with a possible D match to TRBD1 (5 bases). Deletions cut 5 bases from V and 0 bases from J, with 13 bases between. Germline CDR1 LNHDA, CDR2 SQIVND (reference sequence). This CDR3 comprises 15 residues. CDR3 DNA sequence: TGTGCCAGTAGTCCCCTGACAGCTATGAACACTGAAGCTTTCTTT. It encodes CASSPLTAMNTEAFF.

This clonotype was seen repeatedly, ten times or more. The chain is built from TRBV28 and TRBJ2-7; TRBD2 might be the D (6 bases). Trimming stripped 7 bases from V and 5 bases from J, with 12 bases between. The germline gives CDR1 MDHEN, CDR2 SYDVKM. The CDR3 is 12 amino acids. The CDR3 spells CASTPGGHEQYF. In nucleotides, the CDR3 is TGTGCCAGCACCCCCGGGGGACACGAGCAGTACTTC.

In its sample, this clonotype was seen many times. The rearrangement uses TRBV19 and TRBJ2-7; D is unresolved. Germline V gives CDR1 LNHDA, CDR2 SQIVND (reference sequence). The CDR3 extends over 15 amino acids. V was clipped by 3 bases and J by 3 bases, with 15 bases between them. CDR3 bases: TGTGCCAGTAGTATCAACCCCGGACCCTTCTACGAGCAGTACTTC. This encodes CASSINPGPFYEQYF.

The J gene is TRBJ2-5, the V gene TRBV6-2 or TRBV6-3; D may be TRBD2 (5 bases). V lost 7 bases and J 3 bases, leaving 15 bases between the germline ends. The CDR3 sequence is 14 residues long. Looked up from germline, CDR1 is MNHEY and CDR2 is SVGEGT. In DNA, the CDR3 is TGTGCCAGCACCTCCCGGGGTAGTAAAGAGACCCAGTACTTC. It specifies CASTSRGSKETQYF.

This chain joins TRBV12-3 or TRBV12-4 and TRBJ1-2; D is possibly TRBD1 (6 bases). This CDR3 is built from 15 residues. Trimming took off 6 bases at V and 8 bases at J, with 22 bases between the two ends. CDR3 residues: CASSPRSGTTGGYTF. The CDR3 DNA sequence: TGTGCCAGCAGCCCGAGGAGCGGGACAACCGGGGGCTACACCTTC.

In this sample, this clonotype turned up many times. The V gene is TRBV29-1, the J gene TRBJ1-2, with a possible D match to TRBD1 (6 bases). The germline V gene has CDR1 SQVTM and CDR2 ANQGSEA. V was shortened by 5 bases and J by 2 bases, with 18 bases between the two germline ends. This CDR3 region has 15 residues. Here the CDR3 reads CSVILPGQLNYGYTF. Here the CDR3 DNA reads TGCAGCGTTATCCTTCCGGGACAACTGAACTATGGCTACACCTTC.

Remarks on this clonotype: This may be a read error: a much more frequent sequence differs by one nucleotide. The V gene is TRBV28, the J gene TRBJ2-5; tentatively, D is TRBD2 (5 bases). The CDR3 loop spans 15 amino acids. The V and J ends lost 2 bases and 1 base respectively, with 11 bases between them. Per germline, CDR1 MDHEN and CDR2 SYDVKM. CDR3 in DNA: TGTGCCAGCAGTTTAGAGCGGTGGACCCAAGAGACCCAGTACTTC. Its protein is CASSLERWTQETQYF.

This clonotype was found many times. This sequence joins TRBV29-1 and TRBJ1-6, with TRBD1 matching over 8 bases. CDR3 length: 14 residues. The trim removed 6 bases at V and 3 bases at J, leaving 4 bases unmatched. Germline V CDR1 and CDR2: SQVTM, ANQGSEA. The CDR3 DNA is TGCAGCGTCCGACAGGGGAACTATAATTCACCCCTCCACTTT. This gives the protein CSVRQGNYNSPLHF.

The CDR3 here is CASSPMAASGANVLTF. The DNA for the CDR3 is TGTGCCAGCAGTCCTATGGCGGCTTCTGGGGCCAACGTCCTGACTTTC. The chain combines TRBV6-1 with TRBJ2-6, with no clear D. This CDR3 comprises 16 residues. The V end lost 5 bases, the J end lost 1 base, and 12 bases lay between the germline ends. Germline-derived CDR1 and CDR2 are MNHNS and SASEGT.

This clonotype was detected many times. The chain couples TRBV11-3 to TRBJ2-5; 11 bases line up with TRBD2. Germline CDR1 SGHNT, CDR2 YENEEA. Losses at the gene ends were 0 bases for V and 3 bases for J; bases not matched to a gene: 6. This CDR3 has 17 amino acids. This CDR3 is CASSLDRLAGNKETQYF. The DNA for the CDR3 is TGTGCCAGCAGCTTAGACCGACTAGCGGGGAATAAAGAGACCCAGTACTTC.

To note about this clonotype: At one end, the junction sequence differs from germline, possibly due to a read error. The genes are TRBV6-1 and TRBJ1-1; TRBD1 might be the D (6 bases). This CDR3 region has 15 residues. The germline gives CDR1 MNHNS, CDR2 SASEGT. This chain's CDR3 is CASSALAGGETEAFF. CDR3 nucleotide sequence: TGTGCCAGCAGTGCCCTTGCGGGGGGCGAAACTGAAGCCTTCTTT.

This clonotype showed up many times. This chain links TRBV12-3 or TRBV12-4 with TRBJ2-5; D is unresolved. The CDR3 runs to 13 residues. V lost 7 bases and J lost 1, with 10 bases in between. This CDR3 reads CASTLGPQETQYF. The CDR3 DNA follows: TGTGCCAGCACCTTAGGACCCCAAGAGACCCAGTACTTC.

This clonotype was observed a single time. V usage is TRBV6-5 and J usage is TRBJ1-1; 7 positions agree with TRBD1. The CDR3 extends over 15 amino acids. V trimming: 2 bases; J trimming: 1 base; junction bases outside the gene matches: 4. Germline V gene lookup returns CDR1 MNHEY and CDR2 SVGAGI. The CDR3 protein is CASSYPDRANTEAFF. CDR3 sequence (DNA): TGTGCCAGCAGTTACCCCGACAGGGCGAACACTGAAGCTTTCTTT.

J is TRBJ1-1 and V is TRBV7-2; 10 nucleotides match TRBD1. CDR1 is SGHTA, CDR2 FQGNSA, per germline. The CDR3 is 15 amino acids. Trimming at V came to 8 bases and at J to 6 bases, leaving 12 bases not matched to a gene. Here the CDR3 reads CASSPRGQGSPEAFF. CDR3 coding DNA: TGTGCCAGCTCACCAAGGGGACAGGGGAGCCCTGAAGCTTTCTTT.

This clonotype occurred many times. The CDR3 reads CASSVGQGYYGYTF. As DNA, the CDR3 is TGTGCCAGCAGTGTGGGACAGGGCTACTATGGCTACACCTTC. This chain uses TRBV27 with TRBJ1-2, with 9 bases identical to TRBD1. V shed 5 bases, J shed 3 bases, and the junction held 4 bases outside the gene matches. The CDR3 consists of 14 residues. Germline assignment: CDR1 MNHEY and CDR2 SMNVEV (reference sequence).

The chain links TRBV30 to TRBJ2-7; D unclear. The CDR3 consists of 12 residues. V shed 0 bases and J shed 6 bases, with 9 bases lying between them. Germline lookup yields CDR1 GTSNPN and CDR2 SVGIG (reference sequence). CDR3 nucleotides: TGTGCCTGGAGTGTTTTGGGGTCCGAGCAGTACTTC. Translating gives CAWSVLGSEQYF.

The rearrangement joins TRBV7-9 to TRBJ1-3; D not resolved. Trimming removed 5 bases from V and 0 bases from J, with 11 bases in between. CDR1 SEHNR and CDR2 FQNEAQ come from the germline V gene (reference sequence). This CDR3 has 15 amino acids. CDR3 nucleotide sequence: TGTGCCAGCAGCCCCCTGGTAACCTCTGGAAACACCATATATTTT. Translating it yields CASSPLVTSGNTIYF. The complete variable domain, with remaining parts taken from reference TRBV7-9 and TRBJ1-3, reads DTGVSQNPRHKITKRGQNVTFRCDPISEHNRLYWYRQTLGQGPEFLTYFQNEAQLEKSRLLSDRFSAERPKGSFSTLEIQRTEQGDSAMYLCASSPLVTSGNTIYFGEGSWLTVV.

The table lists this clonotype with many counts. The J gene is TRBJ2-7, the V gene TRBV6-5, with D unclear. The CDR3 contains 16 residues. Looked up from germline, CDR1 is MNHEY and CDR2 is SVGAGI. V lost 0 bases to trimming and J lost 0 bases, with 12 bases between them. The CDR3 is CASSYSLRSSSYEQYF. The CDR3 DNA reads as TGTGCCAGCAGTTACTCGCTACGCAGCAGCTCCTACGAGCAGTACTTC.

The chain carries TRBV20-1 and TRBJ2-5, with D unresolved. Germline values: CDR1 DFQATT, CDR2 SNEGSKA (reference sequence). This CDR3 region has 14 residues. V lost 4 bases to trimming and J lost 5 bases, with 17 bases between them. The CDR3 DNA follows: TGCAGTGCTACGGGCTTCAGTGCGGCGGAGACCCAGTACTTC. Translated: CSATGFSAAETQYF.

This clonotype has at least ten counts. The V gene is TRBV6-1, the J gene TRBJ2-2; maybe TRBD1 (6 bases). Trimming pared 6 bases from V and 4 bases from J, leaving 15 bases between. Germline V gene lookup returns CDR1 MNHNS and CDR2 SASEGT. The CDR3 covers 15 residues. The chain's CDR3 is CASSPAGTTTGELFF. CDR3 in DNA: TGTGCCAGCAGCCCAGCCGGGACAACCACCGGGGAGCTGTTTTTT.

The sample holds many counts of this clonotype. The genes are TRBV30 and TRBJ1-6; D perhaps matches TRBD1 (5 bases). Germline CDR1 reads GTSNPN; CDR2 reads SVGIG (reference sequence). V was cut by 1 base and J by 7 bases, with 17 bases left in between. This CDR3 is 16 amino acids long. The CDR3 spells CAWSGGSGKGNSPLHF. The CDR3 coding sequence is TGTGCCTGGAGTGGTGGCTCAGGGAAGGGCAATTCACCCCTCCACTTT.

Points on this clonotype: A much larger clone sits a single nucleotide away, making a read error possible. The rearrangement uses TRBV18 and TRBJ1-2, with 7 nucleotides matching TRBD1. V was clipped by 3 bases and J by 2 bases; unmatched bases: 3. CDR1 and CDR2 (germline): KGHSH, LQKENI. The CDR3 loop spans 14 amino acids. The CDR3 loop is CASSPEGQNYGYTF. The CDR3 DNA reads TGTGCCAGCTCACCCGAGGGACAGAACTATGGCTACACCTTC. The full variable domain, rest sourced from reference TRBV18 and TRBJ1-2, is NAGVMQNPRHLVRRRGQEARLRCSPMKGHSHVYWYRQLPEEGLKFMVYLQKENIIDESGMPKERFSAEFPKEGPSILRIQQVVRGDSAAYFCASSPEGQNYGYTFGSGTRLTVV.

The table lists this clonotype with many counts. The chain recombines TRBV6-5 with TRBJ1-1; D gene uncertain. With 7 bases removed from V and 0 bases from J, the gap between germline ends came to 18 bases. Germline assignment: CDR1 MNHEY and CDR2 SVGAGI. The CDR3 has 16 amino acids. CDR3 loop: CASTLGPKRVNTEAFF. CDR3 bases: TGTGCCAGCACCCTCGGACCGAAGAGGGTGAACACTGAAGCTTTCTTT.

The gene calls are TRBV28 and TRBJ1-2; 8 nucleotides align to TRBD1. J lost 8 bases, V lost 6 bases, and 11 bases had no gene match. The CDR3 contains 14 residues. CDR1 and CDR2 (germline): MDHEN, SYDVKM. CDR3 loop: CASRSRGQGWGYTF. The CDR3 region has the DNA TGTGCCAGCAGATCCAGGGGGCAGGGATGGGGCTACACCTTC.

This clonotype was detected ten times or more. This sequence joins TRBV6-2 or TRBV6-3 and TRBJ2-7, with D unresolved. Germline V lookup: CDR1 MNHEY, CDR2 SVGEGT. V was clipped by 0 bases and J by 6 bases, with 3 bases between them. The CDR3 runs 11 residues. In nucleotides, the CDR3 is TGTGCCAGCAGTTACTCGACCGAGCAGTACTTC. Translation: CASSYSTEQYF.

This clonotype was detected ten times or more. The chain links TRBV5-1 to TRBJ1-2; D is perhaps TRBD1 (5 bases). V was pared by 0 bases and J by 2 bases, with 8 bases between. CDR1 is SGHRS, CDR2 YFSETQ, per germline. The CDR3 consists of 14 residues. The CDR3 nucleotides are TGCGCCAGCAGCTTGGGGGACGGGAACTATGGCTACACCTTC. It encodes CASSLGDGNYGYTF.

This clonotype was seen ten or more times. CDR3 DNA sequence: TGTGCCAGCAGCTCGGGAGCGGGAGGGCCTTTCCAGCAGTACTTC. Protein sequence: CASSSGAGGPFQQYF. The V gene is TRBV11-2, the J gene TRBJ2-7; 10 positions agree with TRBD2. This CDR3 has 15 residues. Trimming took 4 bases from V and 8 from J; bases not matched to a gene: 11. Germline values: CDR1 SGHAT, CDR2 FQNNGV.